This T cell receptor beta chain was obtained from a study of shared clonotypes between healthy human individuals. The ends were cut back, 5 bases at V and 7 bases at J, with 12 bases in the middle. Germline CDR1 and CDR2: MDHEN and SYDVKM. The CDR3 consists of 14 residues. Profiled with immunoSEQ multiplex PCR; TCRdb holds only in-frame clones, not every one. The table records a few million clones, about 92% of them present only once. The chain has TRBV28 and TRBJ1-6; perhaps TRBD1 as D (6 bases). This sequence originates from a man aged 18 to 30 in good health. The sequencing sample was made of naive CD4+ T cells sorted from blood. Subset meaning: CD45RA+ positively selected. The CDR3 sequence: CASSQTGSNSPLHF. DNA for the CDR3: TGTGCCAGCAGTCAGACAGGCTCGAATTCACCCCTCCACTTT.